This entry is about one T cell receptor (beta chain). This sample includes further DNA sequences coding for the same CDR3. Positive CCR7 selection of CD45RO-negative cells yielded the naive CD8 cells, and terminally differentiated effector memory CD45RA+ cells were excluded. The data originate from a study of shared clonotypes between healthy human individuals. The length of the CDR3 is 14 residues. The germline CDR1 and CDR2 sequences are SGHKS and YYEKEE (reference sequence). V lost 4 bases to trimming and J lost 4 bases; unmatched junction nucleotides: 3. Sequencing used immunoSEQ multiplex PCR; TCRdb keeps in-frame clones, though not all of them. This sample has around 2,000,000 clones, with roughly 95% found just once.

The chain couples TRBV5-5 to TRBJ2-7; 12 bases fit TRBD1. The sequence derives from a man younger than 35 in good health. The sequencing input was naive CD8+ T cells sorted from blood. For the CDR3, the DNA is TGTGCCAGCAGCCCGGGACAGGGGGCATACGAGCAGTACTTC. It is translated as CASSPGQGAYEQYF.